The clone carrying this T cell receptor (beta chain) was seen ten or more times. Its antigen is still unknown. The sample is drawn from a study of neurological immune-mediated disorders. TCRdb itself ran the 5' RACE reads through MiXCR, one entry per CDR3 protein. The table shows tens of thousands of distinct CDR3 sequences, with 9.4% occurring only once. General study results and limits: No sharing of CDR3 amino acid sequences was observed among expanded clones across subjects, suggesting private repertoires in all groups.

Sequenced: PBMCs. This sequence originates from a man over 45 in good health.

The CDR3 nucleotides read TGTGCCAGCAGCACCGGGACAGGGACCTACGAGCAGTACTTC. Translation: CASSTGTGTYEQYF. The chain joins TRBV7-9 to TRBJ2-7, with 9 nucleotides matching TRBD1. Looked up from germline, CDR1 is SEHNR and CDR2 is FQNEAQ (reference sequence). This CDR3 has 14 amino acids. Trimming took 5 bases from V and 2 from J; bases not matched to a gene: 4.